This T cell receptor beta chain was sequenced for a study of blood T cell repertoires in COVID-19. Libraries were prepared by immunoSEQ multiplex PCR; TCRdb keeps only in-frame clonotypes and omits some of them. The sample has 150,000 to 200,000 clones, approximately 81% seen once; the top ten hold roughly 8%. Material: PBMCs or T cells enriched from blood (not recorded which). The TCR sequence derives from a woman in her 50s who had recovered from COVID-19.

The CDR3 DNA sequence: TGTGCCAGCAGTTTGGACAGGGGGGTTTACACCGGGGAGCTGTTTTTT. Protein sequence: CASSLDRGVYTGELFF. This chain connects TRBV28 to TRBJ2-2, with 10 bases that match TRBD1. The CDR3 length is 16 residues. V was pared by 3 bases and J by 3 bases, with 4 bases of the junction left unmatched. The V gene's germline CDR1 is MDHEN and CDR2 SYDVKM.